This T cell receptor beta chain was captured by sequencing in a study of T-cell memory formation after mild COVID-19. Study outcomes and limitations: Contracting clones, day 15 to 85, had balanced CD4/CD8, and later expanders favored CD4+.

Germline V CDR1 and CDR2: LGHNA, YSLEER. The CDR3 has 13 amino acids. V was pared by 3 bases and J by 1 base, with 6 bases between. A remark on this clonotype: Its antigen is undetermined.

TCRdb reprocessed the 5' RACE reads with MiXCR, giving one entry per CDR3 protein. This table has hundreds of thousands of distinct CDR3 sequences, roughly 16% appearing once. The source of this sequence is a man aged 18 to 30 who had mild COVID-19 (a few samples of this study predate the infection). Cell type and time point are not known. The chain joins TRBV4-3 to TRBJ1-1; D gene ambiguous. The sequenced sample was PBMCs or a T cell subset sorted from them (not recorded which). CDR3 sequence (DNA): TGCGCCAGCAGCCATGTGACGAACACTGAAGCTTTCTTT. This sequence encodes CASSHVTNTEAFF.